A single sample gave rise to the 23 T cell receptor beta chains below, sequenced in a study of shared clonotypes between healthy human individuals. Naive CD8 cells comprised CD45RO-negative, CCR7-positively selected cells, excluding terminally differentiated effector memory CD45RA+ cells. Measured with immunoSEQ multiplex PCR; TCRdb has only the in-frame clones, and not every one. This table holds over 750,000 clones, 95% to 97% found once. What was sequenced was naive CD8+ T cells sorted from blood. Source of these receptors: a man in his thirties or forties in good health.

The genes are TRBV29-1 and TRBJ1-3; no reliable D call. The CDR3 has 11 residues. Germline CDR1 SQVTM, CDR2 ANQGSEA. CDR3 loop: CTLNPGNTIYF. The CDR3 nucleotides read TGCACCCTTAATCCTGGAAACACCATATATTTT.

The rearrangement uses TRBV29-1 and TRBJ1-2; D is unresolved. V lost 6 bases to trimming and J lost 8 bases, with 25 bases between them. CDR1 is SQVTM, CDR2 ANQGSEA, per germline. The CDR3 is made up of 15 amino acids. The chain's CDR3 is CSVPHDTDGAGGYTF. The CDR3 DNA reads as TGCAGCGTCCCTCATGACACTGACGGAGCAGGCGGCTACACCTTC.

V gene TRBV19 combines with J gene TRBJ1-3, with D tentatively TRBD1 (6 bases). Trimming pared 3 bases from V and 7 bases from J, leaving 13 bases between. CDR3 length: 14 residues. In germline, CDR1 is LNHDA, CDR2 SQIVND (reference sequence). CDR3 bases: TGTGCCAGTAGTATTGCGACAGGTCTGAACACCATATATTTT. This sequence encodes CASSIATGLNTIYF.

This chain joins TRBV7-9 and TRBJ2-1; no firm D call. In germline, CDR1 is SEHNR, CDR2 FQNEAQ (reference sequence). This CDR3 has 13 residues. The V end lost 6 bases, the J end lost 4 bases, and 10 bases lay between the germline ends. Written as DNA, the CDR3 is TGTGCCAGCAGACACGGAAGTTACAATGAGCAGTTCTTC. It is translated as CASRHGSYNEQFF.

This chain joins TRBV19 and TRBJ2-2, with TRBD1 matching 8 bases. Losses at the gene ends were 6 bases for V and 7 bases for J; bases not matched to a gene: 13. The CDR3 is made up of 16 amino acids. CDR1 and CDR2 (germline): LNHDA, SQIVND (reference sequence). The CDR3 here is CASRPLRTGWVGELFF. For the CDR3, the DNA is TGTGCCAGTAGGCCCCTCCGGACAGGGTGGGTCGGGGAGCTGTTTTTT.

The J gene is TRBJ2-1, the V gene TRBV7-8, with D tentatively TRBD2 (5 bases). Germline V gives CDR1 SGHVS, CDR2 FQNEAQ. V lost 5 bases to trimming and J lost 0 bases, with 11 bases between them. This CDR3 has 15 amino acids. CDR3 sequence: CASSTDLSSYNEQFF. The CDR3 region has the DNA TGTGCCAGCAGCACGGACTTAAGCTCCTACAATGAGCAGTTCTTC.

The rearrangement uses TRBV6-5 and TRBJ1-1, with D possibly TRBD1 on 5 matching bases. Trimming cost V 2 bases and J 0 bases, with 10 bases left between them. The CDR3 runs 15 residues. CDR1 and CDR2 (germline): MNHEY, SVGAGI. CDR3 region: CASSYRWGLNTEAFF. Written as DNA, the CDR3 is TGTGCCAGCAGTTACCGATGGGGCCTGAACACTGAAGCTTTCTTT.

The chain has TRBV30 and TRBJ2-7, with TRBD1 matching over 9 bases. V was pared by 2 bases and J by 0 bases, with 11 bases of the junction left unmatched. The CDR3 is 17 amino acids. Germline V gene sequence: CDR1 GTSNPN, CDR2 SVGIG (reference sequence). The CDR3 is CAWSSRPGTGFSYEQYF. The CDR3, as DNA: TGTGCCTGGAGTTCCCGCCCCGGGACAGGGTTCTCCTACGAGCAGTACTTC.

J is TRBJ1-1 and V is TRBV27; no definite D call. CDR1 and CDR2 from the germline V gene are MNHEY and SMNVEV (reference sequence). With 7 bases removed from V and 1 base from J, the gap between germline ends came to 16 bases. The CDR3 spans 15 residues. The CDR3: CASTSLGGRNTEAFF. The CDR3 DNA follows: TGTGCCAGCACAAGTTTAGGAGGGAGGAACACTGAAGCTTTCTTT.

The genes are TRBV4-1 and TRBJ1-1; D is ambiguous. The CDR3 loop spans 14 amino acids. Trimming cost V 3 bases and J 4 bases, with 12 bases left between them. CDR1 and CDR2 from the germline V gene are MGHRA and YSYEKL. The CDR3: CASSQPGRVTEAFF. CDR3 DNA: TGCGCCAGCAGCCAGCCCGGTCGGGTCACTGAAGCTTTCTTT.

The chain recombines TRBV11-2 with TRBJ2-7; TRBD1 agrees at 9 bases. CDR1 and CDR2 (germline): SGHAT, FQNNGV. The V and J ends lost 4 bases and 1 base, in that order; junction bases with no gene match: 14. The length of the CDR3 is 18 residues. The CDR3 loop reads CASSSRPGTGKGSYEQYF. The CDR3 nucleotides read TGTGCCAGCAGCTCGCGTCCCGGGACAGGGAAAGGGTCCTACGAGCAGTACTTC.

The rearrangement joins TRBV4-2 to TRBJ1-5; D unclear. V was clipped by 1 base and J by 0 bases, with 7 bases between them. The CDR3 loop spans 15 amino acids. In germline, CDR1 is LGHNA, CDR2 YNFKEQ. The CDR3 reads CASSQAENSNQPQHF. In nucleotides, the CDR3 is TGTGCCAGCAGCCAAGCTGAGAATAGCAATCAGCCCCAGCATTTT.

This clone has just one count. This rearrangement joins TRBV19 to TRBJ2-7, with D possibly matching TRBD2 (6 bases). Trimming stripped 2 bases from V and 6 bases from J, with 20 bases between. Germline-derived CDR1 and CDR2 are LNHDA and SQIVND (reference sequence). The CDR3 sequence is 16 residues long. The CDR3: CASSIFGDSSSAEQYF. The CDR3 DNA reads as TGTGCCAGTAGTATATTCGGGGACTCCAGCTCAGCCGAGCAGTACTTC.

A remark on this clone: Different DNA sequences within this sample yield the same CDR3. The chain uses TRBV7-9 and TRBJ2-7, with D unclear. The V end was cut by 2 bases, the J end by 4 bases, with 6 bases between. This CDR3 comprises 12 residues. Germline V gene data show CDR1 as SEHNR and CDR2 as FQNEAQ (reference sequence). The CDR3 region is CASSLSQYEQYF. CDR3 bases: TGTGCCAGCAGCTTATCCCAATACGAGCAGTACTTC.

In its sample, this clone was seen once. The CDR3 is CASRKTADNEKLFF. CDR3 DNA: TGCGCCAGCAGAAAGACAGCCGATAATGAAAAACTGTTTTTT. The gene calls are TRBV5-1 and TRBJ1-4, with D tentatively TRBD1 (5 bases). Germline-derived CDR1 and CDR2 are SGHRS and YFSETQ. This CDR3 region has 14 residues. V gave up 5 bases and J gave up 4 bases, with 12 bases separating them.

This chain uses TRBV21-1 with TRBJ2-1; the D segment call TRBD1 is taken from the table without a DNA check. TRBV21-1 is tagged as a pseudogene. The CDR3 contains 16 residues. The DNA of the CDR3 is TGTGCCAGCAGCCCTGGGAGGGACAGGGGGCCTTTTGAGCAGTTCTTC. Translating gives CASSPGRDRGPFEQFF.

V and J are TRBV5-1 and TRBJ2-1; tentative D call: TRBD2 (6 bases). This CDR3 spans 14 amino acids. The V gene's germline CDR1 is SGHRS and CDR2 YFSETQ. Between the trimmed V and J ends, which lost 0 bases and 8 bases, there was a span of 12 bases. CDR3 nucleotide sequence: TGCGCCAGCAGCTTGGCCCCAGGGAGGTATGAGCAGTTCTTC. It yields the protein CASSLAPGRYEQFF.

This clone was seen just once. The V and J genes are TRBV9 and TRBJ1-3; tentatively, D is TRBD1 (6 bases). Trimming stripped 0 bases from V and 0 bases from J, with 16 bases between. Germline CDR1 is SGDLS and CDR2 is YYNGEE. The CDR3 is 18 residues long. The CDR3 region is CASSVESPGANSGNTIYF. CDR3 sequence (DNA): TGTGCCAGCAGCGTAGAGTCTCCGGGGGCTAACTCTGGAAACACCATATATTTT.

The rearrangement joins TRBV19 to TRBJ2-6; D is ambiguous. The CDR3 covers 14 residues. The ends were cut back, 0 bases at V and 6 bases at J, with 6 bases in the middle. Germline values: CDR1 LNHDA, CDR2 SQIVND (reference sequence). The CDR3 DNA sequence: TGTGCCAGTAGTATAGAGGGATCGGCCAACGTCCTGACTTTC. Its protein product is CASSIEGSANVLTF.

This chain joins TRBV7-9 and TRBJ1-1; D is unresolved. The CDR3 contains 16 residues. The germline V and J ends were trimmed by 4 bases and 0 bases, with 15 bases remaining between them. The germline V gene encodes CDR1 SEHNR and CDR2 FQNEAQ (reference sequence). CDR3 amino acids: CASSSNSPGLNTEAFF. CDR3 nucleotide sequence: TGTGCCAGCAGCTCTAATAGTCCTGGGCTGAACACTGAAGCTTTCTTT.

The chain employs TRBV11-2 and TRBJ1-5; the D gene is possibly TRBD1 (5 bases). V shed 1 base and J shed 3 bases, with 7 bases lying between them. The CDR3 contains 14 residues. The germline V gene has CDR1 SGHAT and CDR2 FQNNGV. CDR3 nucleotide sequence: TGTGCCAGCAGCTTAGGGACACCCAATCAGCCCCAGCATTTT. Translating gives CASSLGTPNQPQHF. Complete variable domain (other parts from reference TRBV11-2 and TRBJ1-5): EAGVAQSPRYKIIEKRQSVAFWCNPISGHATLYWYQQILGQGPKLLIQFQNNGVVDDSQLPKDRFSAERLKGVDSTLKIQPAKLEDSAVYLCASSLGTPNQPQHFGDGTRLSIL.

V usage is TRBV7-9 and J usage is TRBJ2-1, with 14 bases aligning to TRBD2. The CDR3 spans 19 residues. V lost 5 bases, J lost 4 bases, and 13 bases stayed unmatched. The germline gives CDR1 SEHNR, CDR2 FQNEAQ (reference sequence). This CDR3 reads CASSLGTSGSGVFYNEQFF. The CDR3 nucleotides are TGTGCCAGCAGCCTTGGGACTAGCGGGAGTGGGGTCTTTTACAATGAGCAGTTCTTC.

The rearrangement uses TRBV29-1 and TRBJ1-2, with unresolved D. CDR1 is SQVTM, CDR2 ANQGSEA, per germline. Trimming shortened V by 7 bases and J by 5 bases, and 11 bases separated the two germline ends. The CDR3 length is 11 residues. CDR3 residues: CSDLRRYGYTF. CDR3 sequence (DNA): TGCAGCGACCTCAGACGGTATGGCTACACCTTC.